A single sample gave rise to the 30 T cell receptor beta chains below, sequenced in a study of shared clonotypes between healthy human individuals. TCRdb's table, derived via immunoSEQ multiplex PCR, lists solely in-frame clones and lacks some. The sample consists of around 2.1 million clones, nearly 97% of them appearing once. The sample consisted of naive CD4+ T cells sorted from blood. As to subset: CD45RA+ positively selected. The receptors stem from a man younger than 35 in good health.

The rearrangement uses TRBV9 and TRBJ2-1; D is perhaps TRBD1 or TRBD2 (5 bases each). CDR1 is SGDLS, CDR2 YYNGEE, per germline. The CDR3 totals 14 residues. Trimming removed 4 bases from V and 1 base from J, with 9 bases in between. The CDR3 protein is CASSRGVSYNEQFF. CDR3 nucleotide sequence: TGTGCCAGCAGCCGAGGGGTGTCCTACAATGAGCAGTTCTTC.

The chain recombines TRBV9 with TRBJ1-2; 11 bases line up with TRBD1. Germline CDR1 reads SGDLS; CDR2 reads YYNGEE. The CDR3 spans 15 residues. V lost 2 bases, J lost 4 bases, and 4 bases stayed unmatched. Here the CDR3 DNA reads TGTGCCAGCAGCGTCTGGGGACAGGGGGGCTATGGCTACACCTTC. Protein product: CASSVWGQGGYGYTF.

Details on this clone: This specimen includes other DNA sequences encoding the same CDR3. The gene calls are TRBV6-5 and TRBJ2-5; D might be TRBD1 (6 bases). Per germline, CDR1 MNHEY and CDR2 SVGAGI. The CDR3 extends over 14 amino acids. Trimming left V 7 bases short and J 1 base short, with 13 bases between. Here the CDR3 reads CASKRGQIQETQYF. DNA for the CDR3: TGTGCCAGCAAGAGGGGACAAATCCAAGAGACCCAGTACTTC.

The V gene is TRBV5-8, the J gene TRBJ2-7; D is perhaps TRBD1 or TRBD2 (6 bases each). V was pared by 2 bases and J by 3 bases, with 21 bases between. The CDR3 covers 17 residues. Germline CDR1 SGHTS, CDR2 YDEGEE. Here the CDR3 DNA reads TGTGCCAGCAGCTTAGGGGGGAGGATGACATTTGGCTACGAGCAGTACTTC. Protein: CASSLGGRMTFGYEQYF.

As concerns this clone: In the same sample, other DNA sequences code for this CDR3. DNA of the CDR3: TGTGCCAGCAGCCTGACAGGGCCTAATGAAAAACTGTTTTTT. Amino acid sequence: CASSLTGPNEKLFF. The chain couples TRBV28 to TRBJ1-4; the match to TRBD1 covers 7 bases. Germline CDR1 and CDR2: MDHEN and SYDVKM. Trimming removed 6 bases from V and 3 bases from J; junction bases left unmatched: 4. This CDR3 is 14 amino acids long. Variable domain in full (rest from reference TRBV28 and TRBJ1-4): DVKVTQSSRYLVKRTGEKVFLECVQDMDHENMFWYRQDPGLGLRLIYFSYDVKMKEKGDIPEGYSVSREKKERFSLILESASTNQTSMYLCASSLTGPNEKLFFGSGTQLSVL.

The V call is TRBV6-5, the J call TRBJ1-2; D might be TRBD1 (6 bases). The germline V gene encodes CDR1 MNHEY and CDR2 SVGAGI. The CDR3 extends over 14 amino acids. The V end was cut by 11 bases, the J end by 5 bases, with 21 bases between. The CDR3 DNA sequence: TGTGCCTCAGCAGGTGGGGGCAGTCCATATGGCTACACCTTC. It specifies CASAGGGSPYGYTF.

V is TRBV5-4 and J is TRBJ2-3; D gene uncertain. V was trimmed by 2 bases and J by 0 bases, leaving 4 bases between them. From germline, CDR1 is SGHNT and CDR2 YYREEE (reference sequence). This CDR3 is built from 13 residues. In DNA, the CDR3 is TGTGCCAGCAGCTTTGTAAGCACAGATACGCAGTATTTT. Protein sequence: CASSFVSTDTQYF.

Written as DNA, the CDR3 is TGTGCCAGCAGTTTGCGAGCGGGGGGGCCTGGGACCCAGTACTTC. Its translation is CASSLRAGGPGTQYF. The J gene is TRBJ2-5, the V gene TRBV27; 10 nucleotides match TRBD2. CDR1 and CDR2 (germline): MNHEY, SMNVEV (reference sequence). The CDR3 has 15 residues. Trimming removed 3 bases from V and 7 bases from J; junction bases left unmatched: 8.

The CDR3 nucleotides are TGTGCCAGCAGCGTAGAGGGCCCGAACGGGAACCTAGCCAAAAACATTCAGTACTTC. The encoded protein is CASSVEGPNGNLAKNIQYF. The chain couples TRBV9 to TRBJ2-4; perhaps TRBD2 as D (5 bases). Trimming pared 0 bases from V and 0 bases from J, leaving 19 bases between. CDR1 and CDR2 from the germline V gene are SGDLS and YYNGEE. The CDR3 covers 19 residues.

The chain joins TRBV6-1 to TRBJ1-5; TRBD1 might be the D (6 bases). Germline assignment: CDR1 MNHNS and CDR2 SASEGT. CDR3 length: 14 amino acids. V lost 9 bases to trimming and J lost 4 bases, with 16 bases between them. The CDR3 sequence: CASARDKINQPQHF. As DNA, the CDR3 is TGTGCCAGTGCCCGGGACAAAATTAATCAGCCCCAGCATTTT.

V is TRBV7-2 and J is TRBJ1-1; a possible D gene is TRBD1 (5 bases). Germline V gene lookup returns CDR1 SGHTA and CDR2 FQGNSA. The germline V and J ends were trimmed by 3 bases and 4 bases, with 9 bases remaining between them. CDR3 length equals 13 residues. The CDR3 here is CASSFPGFTEAFF. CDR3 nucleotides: TGTGCCAGCAGCTTCCCAGGGTTCACTGAAGCTTTCTTT.

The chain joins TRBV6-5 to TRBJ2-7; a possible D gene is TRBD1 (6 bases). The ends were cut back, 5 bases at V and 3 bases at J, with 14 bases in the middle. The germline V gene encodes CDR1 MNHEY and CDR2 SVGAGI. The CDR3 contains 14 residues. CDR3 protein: CASSDIQGIYEQYF. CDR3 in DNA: TGTGCCAGCAGTGATATACAGGGTATCTACGAGCAGTACTTC.

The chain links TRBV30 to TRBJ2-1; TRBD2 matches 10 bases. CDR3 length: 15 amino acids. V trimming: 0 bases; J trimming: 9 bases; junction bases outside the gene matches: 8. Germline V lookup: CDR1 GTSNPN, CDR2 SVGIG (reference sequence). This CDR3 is CAWSVTSGVASEQFF. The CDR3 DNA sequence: TGTGCCTGGAGTGTAACTAGCGGGGTTGCCAGTGAGCAGTTCTTC.

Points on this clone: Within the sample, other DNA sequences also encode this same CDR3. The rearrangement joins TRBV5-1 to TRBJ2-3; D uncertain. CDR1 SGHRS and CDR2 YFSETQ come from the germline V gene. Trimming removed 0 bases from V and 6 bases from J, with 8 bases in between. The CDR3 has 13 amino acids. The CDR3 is CASSLVGSDTQYF. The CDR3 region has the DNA TGCGCCAGCAGCTTGGTTGGGTCGGATACGCAGTATTTT. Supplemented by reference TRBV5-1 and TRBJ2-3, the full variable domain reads KAGVTQTPRYLIKTRGQQVTLSCSPISGHRSVSWYQQTPGQGLQFLFEYFSETQRNKGNFPGRFSGRQFSNSRSEMNVSTLELGDSALYLCASSLVGSDTQYFGPGTRLTVL.

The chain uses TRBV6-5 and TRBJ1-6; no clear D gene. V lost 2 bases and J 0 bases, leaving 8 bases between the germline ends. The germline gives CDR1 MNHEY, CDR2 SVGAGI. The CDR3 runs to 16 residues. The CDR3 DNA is TGTGCCAGCAGTTACACTGGGAGCTCCTATAATTCACCCCTCCACTTT. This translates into CASSYTGSSYNSPLHF.

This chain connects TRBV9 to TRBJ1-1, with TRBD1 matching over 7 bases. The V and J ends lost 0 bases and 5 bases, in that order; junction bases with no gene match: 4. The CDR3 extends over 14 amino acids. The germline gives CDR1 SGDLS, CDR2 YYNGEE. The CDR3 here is CASSVGRGVTEAFF. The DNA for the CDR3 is TGTGCCAGCAGCGTAGGCAGGGGGGTGACTGAAGCTTTCTTT.

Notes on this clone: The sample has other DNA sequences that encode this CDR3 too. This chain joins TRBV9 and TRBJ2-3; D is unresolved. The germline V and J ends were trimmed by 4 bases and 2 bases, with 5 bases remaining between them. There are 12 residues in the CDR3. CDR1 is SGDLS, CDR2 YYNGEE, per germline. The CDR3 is CASSPDTDTQYF. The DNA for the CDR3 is TGTGCCAGCAGCCCCGACACAGATACGCAGTATTTT.

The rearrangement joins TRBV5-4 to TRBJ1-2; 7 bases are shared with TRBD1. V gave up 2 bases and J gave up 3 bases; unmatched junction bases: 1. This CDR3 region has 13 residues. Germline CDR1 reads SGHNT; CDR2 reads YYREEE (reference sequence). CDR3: CASSFRGDYGYTF. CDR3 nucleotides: TGTGCCAGCAGCTTCAGGGGGGACTATGGCTACACCTTC.

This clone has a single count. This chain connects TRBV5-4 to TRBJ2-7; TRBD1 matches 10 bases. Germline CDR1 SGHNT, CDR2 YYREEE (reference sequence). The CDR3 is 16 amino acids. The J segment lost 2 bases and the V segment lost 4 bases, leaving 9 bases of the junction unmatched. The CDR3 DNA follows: TGTGCCAGCAGCAGTGGGGGACAGGGGCCGCCCTACGAGCAGTACTTC. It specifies CASSSGGQGPPYEQYF.

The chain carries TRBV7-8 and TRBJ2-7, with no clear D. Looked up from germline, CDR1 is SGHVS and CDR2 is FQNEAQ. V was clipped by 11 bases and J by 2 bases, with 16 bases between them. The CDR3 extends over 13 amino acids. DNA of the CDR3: TGTGCCGCGGTGGCGACGGAGACCTACGAGCAGTACTTC. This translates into CAAVATETYEQYF.

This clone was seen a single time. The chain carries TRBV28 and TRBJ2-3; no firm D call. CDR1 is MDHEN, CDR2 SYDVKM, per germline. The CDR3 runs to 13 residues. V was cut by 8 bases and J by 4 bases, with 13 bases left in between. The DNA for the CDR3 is TGTGCCAGCCCCCGGACCCAGCCAGATACGCAGTATTTT. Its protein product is CASPRTQPDTQYF.

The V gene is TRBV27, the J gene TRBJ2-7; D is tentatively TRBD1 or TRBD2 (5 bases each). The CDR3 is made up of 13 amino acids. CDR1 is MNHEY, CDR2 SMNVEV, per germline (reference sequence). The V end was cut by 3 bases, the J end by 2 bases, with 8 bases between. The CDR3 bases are TGTGCCAGCAGTTTCGGGGCGACCTACGAGCAGTACTTC. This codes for CASSFGATYEQYF.

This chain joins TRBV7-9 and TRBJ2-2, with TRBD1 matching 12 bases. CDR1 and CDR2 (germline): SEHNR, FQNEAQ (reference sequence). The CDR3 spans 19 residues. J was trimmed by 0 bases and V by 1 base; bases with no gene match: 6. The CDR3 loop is CASSLGDRGPTANTGELFF. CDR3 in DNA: TGTGCCAGCAGCTTAGGGGACAGGGGGCCAACGGCGAACACCGGGGAGCTGTTTTTT.

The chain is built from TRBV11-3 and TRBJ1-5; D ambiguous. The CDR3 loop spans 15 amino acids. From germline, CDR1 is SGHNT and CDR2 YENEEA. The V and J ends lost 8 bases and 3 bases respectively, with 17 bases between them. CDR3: CASSTPRSPNQPQHF. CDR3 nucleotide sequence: TGTGCCAGCTCCACCCCCCGGAGCCCCAATCAGCCCCAGCATTTT.

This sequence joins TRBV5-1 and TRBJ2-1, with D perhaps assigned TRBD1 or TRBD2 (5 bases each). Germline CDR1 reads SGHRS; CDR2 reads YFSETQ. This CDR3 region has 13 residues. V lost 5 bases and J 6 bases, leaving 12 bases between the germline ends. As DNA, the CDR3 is TGCGCCAGCAGAGCCGGGGCAGTCAATGAGCAGTTCTTC. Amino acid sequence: CASRAGAVNEQFF. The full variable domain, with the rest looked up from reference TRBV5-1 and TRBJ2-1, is KAGVTQTPRYLIKTRGQQVTLSCSPISGHRSVSWYQQTPGQGLQFLFEYFSETQRNKGNFPGRFSGRQFSNSRSEMNVSTLELGDSALYLCASRAGAVNEQFFGPGTRLTVL.

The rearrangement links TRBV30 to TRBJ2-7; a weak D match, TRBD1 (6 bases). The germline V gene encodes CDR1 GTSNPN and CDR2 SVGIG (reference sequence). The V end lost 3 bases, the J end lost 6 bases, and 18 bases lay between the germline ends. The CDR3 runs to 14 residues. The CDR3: CAWRVQGQGSEQYF. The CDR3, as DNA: TGTGCCTGGAGGGTACAGGGCCAGGGATCCGAGCAGTACTTC.

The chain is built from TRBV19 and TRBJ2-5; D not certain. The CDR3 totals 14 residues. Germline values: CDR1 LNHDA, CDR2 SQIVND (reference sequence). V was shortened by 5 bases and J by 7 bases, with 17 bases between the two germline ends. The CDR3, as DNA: TGTGCCAGTAGTCCCGGGTGGAGCCTCACGACCCAGTACTTC. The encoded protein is CASSPGWSLTTQYF.

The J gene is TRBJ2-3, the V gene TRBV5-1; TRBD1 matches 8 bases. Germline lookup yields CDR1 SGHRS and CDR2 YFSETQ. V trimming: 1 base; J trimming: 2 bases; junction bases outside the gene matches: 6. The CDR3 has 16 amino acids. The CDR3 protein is CASSLPLQGATDTQYF. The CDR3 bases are TGCGCCAGCAGCTTGCCCTTGCAGGGGGCCACAGATACGCAGTATTTT.

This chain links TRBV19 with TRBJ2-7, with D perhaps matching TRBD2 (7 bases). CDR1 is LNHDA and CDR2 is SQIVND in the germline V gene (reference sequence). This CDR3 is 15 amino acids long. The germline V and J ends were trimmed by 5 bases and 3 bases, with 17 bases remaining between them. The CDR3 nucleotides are TGTGCCAGTAGTGACGGGGGCCTAGCGGTCTACGAGCAGTACTTC. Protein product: CASSDGGLAVYEQYF.

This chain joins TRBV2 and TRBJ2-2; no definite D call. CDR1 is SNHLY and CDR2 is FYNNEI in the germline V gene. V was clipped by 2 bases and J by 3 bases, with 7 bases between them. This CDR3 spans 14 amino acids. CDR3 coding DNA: TGTGCCAGCAGTGAATTTGGGCACACCGGGGAGCTGTTTTTT. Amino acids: CASSEFGHTGELFF. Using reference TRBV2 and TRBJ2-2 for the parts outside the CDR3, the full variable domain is EPEVTQTPSHQVTQMGQEVILRCVPISNHLYFYWYRQILGQKVEFLVSFYNNEISEKSEIFDDQFSVERPDGSNFTLKIRSTKLEDSAMYFCASSEFGHTGELFFGEGSRLTVL.